Sequencing of this T cell receptor (beta chain) was carried out in a study of response to subunit inactivated influenza vaccine. There are a few counts of this clonotype. One entry per CDR3 protein, called by TCRdb with MiXCR from the RT-PCR reads. The table shows more than 700,000 distinct CDR3 sequences, with over 20% occurring only once. The sequencing here drew on PBMCs from blood, taken 5 days after vaccination. The sequence was collected from a man aged 45-65 years who received an inactivated influenza vaccine.

The CDR3, as DNA: TGCGCCAGCAGCTTGGGAGGGACTAGCGGGGGAGAGCAGTACTTC. Translated, it gives CASSLGGTSGGEQYF. V and J are TRBV5-1 and TRBJ2-7; 14 bases are a match to TRBD2. CDR3 length equals 15 residues. Germline CDR1 reads SGHRS; CDR2 reads YFSETQ. The junction had 3 bases not matched to a gene; V was cut back by 0 bases and J by 7 bases.